The next 28 T cell receptor beta chains were all read from a single sample in a study of T cell responses to AZD1222 COVID-19 vaccine. Profiling relied on immunoSEQ multiplex PCR, and the TCRdb table lists in-frame clones only, not all of them. The sample includes around 120,000 clones, roughly 87% of them seen just once. Source: peripheral blood, taken 28 days after the second AZD1222 dose. The source of these receptors is an adult who received the AZD1222 COVID-19 vaccine.

V is TRBV2 and J is TRBJ2-2; 7 positions match TRBD1. In germline, CDR1 is SNHLY, CDR2 FYNNEI. The CDR3 is made up of 15 amino acids. Losses at the gene ends were 6 bases for V and 4 bases for J; bases not matched to a gene: 8. The CDR3, as DNA: TGTGCCAGCAGCGCGAACAGGGGTCGCACCGGGGAGCTGTTTTTT. Translation gives CASSANRGRTGELFF.

This chain joins TRBV7-6 and TRBJ1-2; 12 bases agree with TRBD1. Germline assignment: CDR1 SGHVS and CDR2 FNYEAQ. With 5 bases clipped from V and 4 bases from J, the junction kept 14 bases outside the gene matches. CDR3 length: 18 residues. The CDR3 loop reads CASSLSVPGTGGVYGYTF. The CDR3, as DNA: TGTGCCAGCAGCCTAAGCGTTCCGGGGACAGGGGGCGTCTATGGCTACACCTTC.

This clone was counted once. The rearrangement joins TRBV7-2 to TRBJ1-1; D gene uncertain. The CDR3 extends over 14 amino acids. The V gene's germline CDR1 is SGHTA and CDR2 FQGNSA. V lost 3 bases, J lost 0 bases, and 8 bases lay in between. CDR3 sequence: CASSLGKLNTEAFF. The CDR3 region has the DNA TGTGCCAGCAGCTTGGGCAAATTGAACACTGAAGCTTTCTTT.

This clone was observed once. J is TRBJ2-1 and V is TRBV19; TRBD2 matches 10 bases. The CDR3 has 15 residues. The germline gives CDR1 LNHDA, CDR2 SQIVND (reference sequence). The ends lost 5 bases at V and 6 bases at J; junction bases unmatched: 7. The CDR3 nucleotides read TGTGCCAGTAGTCCCGGGACTAGCGTAGGCAATGAGCAGTTCTTC. Translated: CASSPGTSVGNEQFF.

The rearrangement links TRBV19 to TRBJ1-5; 7 bases align to TRBD1. Trimming at V came to 5 bases and at J to 2 bases, leaving 6 bases not matched to a gene. CDR1 and CDR2 from the germline V gene are LNHDA and SQIVND (reference sequence). There are 15 residues in the CDR3. CDR3 sequence (DNA): TGTGCCAGTAGTCCACTGACAGGGCGCAATCAGCCCCAGCATTTT. It codes for CASSPLTGRNQPQHF.

This clone was observed once. The rearrangement uses TRBV5-4 and TRBJ2-3; D is undetermined. CDR1 and CDR2 from the germline V gene are SGHNT and YYREEE (reference sequence). The CDR3 extends over 12 amino acids. Trimming left V 0 bases short and J 2 bases short, with 1 base between. The CDR3 DNA sequence: TGTGCCAGCAGCTTGGACACAGATACGCAGTATTTT. It specifies CASSLDTDTQYF.

J is TRBJ1-1 and V is TRBV9, with D possibly TRBD1 on 6 matching bases. The CDR3 spans 15 residues. Germline CDR1 and CDR2: SGDLS and YYNGEE. V lost 4 bases, J lost 4 bases, and 17 bases lay in between. CDR3 protein: CASSPLRGRATEAFF. The CDR3 DNA sequence: TGTGCCAGCAGCCCTCTCAGGGGCAGGGCCACTGAAGCTTTCTTT.

The gene calls are TRBV6-1 and TRBJ1-1, with D unresolved. The CDR3 loop spans 12 amino acids. V was clipped by 3 bases and J by 11 bases, with 13 bases between them. CDR1 MNHNS and CDR2 SASEGT come from the germline V gene. The CDR3 DNA follows: TGTGCCAGCAGTGAGGTTGGGTTCGACGCTTTCTTT. It yields the protein CASSEVGFDAFF.

The gene calls are TRBV7-9 and TRBJ1-2, with D possibly matching TRBD1 (5 bases). The CDR3 spans 13 residues. V was cut by 4 bases and J by 7 bases, with 13 bases left in between. Germline V gives CDR1 SEHNR, CDR2 FQNEAQ (reference sequence). This chain's CDR3 is CASSWDSMGGYTF. In DNA, the CDR3 is TGTGCCAGCAGCTGGGACTCAATGGGTGGCTACACCTTC.

This clone was picked up one time. This chain uses TRBV5-6 with TRBJ1-2, with D perhaps TRBD1 (5 bases). Germline-derived CDR1 and CDR2 are SGHDT and YYEEEE. The CDR3 loop spans 15 amino acids. The V gene lost 4 bases and the J gene lost 2 bases, with 15 bases spanning the gap. The CDR3 protein is CASSTPGTGNYGYTF. The CDR3 nucleotides read TGTGCCAGCAGCACACCCGGGACGGGGAACTATGGCTACACCTTC.

This clone was observed a handful of times. The rearrangement joins TRBV29-1 to TRBJ2-5, with D possibly called TRBD1 or TRBD2 (5 bases each). Germline V gene data show CDR1 as SQVTM and CDR2 as ANQGSEA. The CDR3 is 12 residues long. V was cut by 4 bases and J by 8 bases, with 14 bases left in between. The CDR3 spells CSVALGDLTQYF. DNA for the CDR3: TGCAGCGTTGCTCTGGGGGATCTAACCCAGTACTTC.

The genes are TRBV9 and TRBJ2-6; 10 bases are shared with TRBD1. Germline CDR1 is SGDLS and CDR2 is YYNGEE. The CDR3 is 18 residues long. The J segment lost 3 bases and the V segment lost 4 bases, leaving 10 bases of the junction unmatched. CDR3 in DNA: TGTGCCAGCAGCTTTGGGGACAGGGGAGAGAGTGGGGCCAACGTCCTGACTTTC. Its protein product is CASSFGDRGESGANVLTF.

This chain links TRBV30 with TRBJ1-5; D possibly corresponds to TRBD1 (6 bases). Germline V gene sequence: CDR1 GTSNPN, CDR2 SVGIG (reference sequence). The V end lost 1 base, the J end lost 0 bases, and 19 bases lay between the germline ends. The CDR3 sequence is 18 residues long. The CDR3 DNA sequence: TGTGCCTGGAGTGCCTGGGAGGGGGAGGGCTATAGCAATCAGCCCCAGCATTTT. Translated: CAWSAWEGEGYSNQPQHF.

This clone appeared once. This sample also contains other DNA sequences that code for the same CDR3. The rearrangement uses TRBV5-1 and TRBJ2-2; D unclear. Per germline, CDR1 SGHRS and CDR2 YFSETQ. V shed 0 bases and J shed 2 bases, with 8 bases lying between them. The CDR3 runs to 15 residues. CDR3 region: CASSLGTVNTGELFF. Written as DNA, the CDR3 is TGCGCCAGCAGCTTGGGGACGGTCAACACCGGGGAGCTGTTTTTT.

This clone was recorded once. The rearrangement joins TRBV6-2 or TRBV6-3 to TRBJ1-6; the D is unclear. The CDR3 has 13 residues. V lost 3 bases, J lost 6 bases, and 6 bases lay in between. Germline V lookup: CDR1 MNHEY, CDR2 SVGEGT. The CDR3 bases are TGTGCCAGCAGTTATACGGCTAATTCACCCCTCCACTTT. Its translation is CASSYTANSPLHF.

The genes are TRBV6-6 and TRBJ2-1; no firm D call. The CDR3 runs to 12 residues. Germline V CDR1 and CDR2: MNHNY, SVGAGI (reference sequence). Trimming left V 0 bases short and J 9 bases short, with 6 bases between. CDR3: CASSYSEGEQFF. CDR3 sequence (DNA): TGTGCCAGCAGTTACTCTGAAGGTGAGCAGTTCTTC.

The rearrangement joins TRBV5-3 to TRBJ1-3, with a possible D match to TRBD1 (5 bases). TRBV5-3 is flagged as an ORF with uncertain function. This CDR3 is 17 amino acids long. Trimming left V 0 bases short and J 0 bases short, with 13 bases between. For the CDR3, the DNA is TGTGCCAGAAGCTTGGATCGGGGCAGTCTCTCTGGAAACACCATATATTTT. Its protein is CARSLDRGSLSGNTIYF.

This sequence joins TRBV5-6 and TRBJ2-3, with 7 bases matching TRBD1. CDR3 size: 15 residues. Germline-derived CDR1 and CDR2 are SGHDT and YYEEEE. V lost 4 bases, J lost 2 bases, and 7 bases stayed unmatched. In nucleotides, the CDR3 is TGTGCCAGCAGCCTGGCAGGGGGTTTCACAGATACGCAGTATTTT. This codes for CASSLAGGFTDTQYF. Combining the CDR3 with reference TRBV5-6 and TRBJ2-3 gives the whole variable domain DAGVTQSPTHLIKTRGQQVTLRCSPKSGHDTVSWYQQALGQGPQFIFQYYEEEERQRGNFPDRFSGHQFPNYSSELNVNALLLGDSALYLCASSLAGGFTDTQYFGPGTRLTVL.

This clone occurred a few times. This chain uses TRBV16 with TRBJ1-5; D remains unclear. CDR3 length: 16 amino acids. V shed 4 bases and J shed 3 bases, with 16 bases lying between them. Germline V gene sequence: CDR1 KGHSY, CDR2 FQNENV. CDR3 protein: CASSPNGVVPNQPQHF. The CDR3 nucleotides are TGTGCCAGCAGCCCCAACGGGGTGGTCCCCAATCAGCCCCAGCATTTT.

The rearrangement joins TRBV15 to TRBJ2-7; D not certain. CDR1 and CDR2 from the germline V gene are LNHNV and YYDKDF (reference sequence). This CDR3 contains 13 residues. Trimming left V 6 bases short and J 3 bases short, with 12 bases between. In DNA form, the CDR3 reads TGTGCCACCAGTTTATATGGGGACTACGAGCAGTACTTC. It specifies CATSLYGDYEQYF.

This chain joins TRBV19 and TRBJ2-7, with 9 bases matching TRBD1. The germline V gene encodes CDR1 LNHDA and CDR2 SQIVND (reference sequence). The J segment lost 6 bases and the V segment lost 3 bases, leaving 9 bases of the junction unmatched. The CDR3 extends over 15 amino acids. Written as DNA, the CDR3 is TGTGCCAGTAGTATTCTACAGGGGGCTTTCGGCGAGCAGTACTTC. The encoded protein is CASSILQGAFGEQYF.

The rearrangement uses TRBV10-3 and TRBJ1-6, with 8 bases fitting TRBD1. Trimming cost V 10 bases and J 5 bases; bases outside gene matches: 13. The CDR3 runs 16 residues. The germline V gene has CDR1 ENHRY and CDR2 SYGVKD. CDR3 nucleotide sequence: TGTGCCACCCAACGCCGTACAGGGGGAGATAATTCACCCCTCCACTTT. It specifies CATQRRTGGDNSPLHF.

V usage is TRBV15 and J usage is TRBJ2-7, with D tentatively TRBD1 (6 bases). The CDR3 runs 17 residues. V lost 0 bases to trimming and J lost 9 bases, with 24 bases between them. Germline assignment: CDR1 LNHNV and CDR2 YYDKDF (reference sequence). The CDR3 sequence: CATSRDRAQGDTSGQYF. In DNA, the CDR3 is TGTGCCACCAGCAGAGATAGAGCACAGGGAGACACCAGTGGGCAGTACTTC.

The chain recombines TRBV5-4 with TRBJ1-2, with no clear D. Germline lookup yields CDR1 SGHNT and CDR2 YYREEE (reference sequence). V was shortened by 0 bases and J by 7 bases, with 10 bases between the two germline ends. This CDR3 has 13 residues. CDR3 coding DNA: TGTGCCAGCAGCTTGGTGCAAGTACGTGGCTACACCTTC. Translation: CASSLVQVRGYTF.

The gene calls are TRBV7-9 and TRBJ2-1; unclear D gene. Looked up from germline, CDR1 is SEHNR and CDR2 is FQNEAQ (reference sequence). The CDR3 sequence is 10 residues long. Trimming removed 4 bases from V and 7 bases from J, with 2 bases in between. The CDR3 DNA reads TGTGCCAGCAGCTCTAATGAGCAGTTCTTC. Its translation is CASSSNEQFF.

This chain joins TRBV5-8 and TRBJ1-2; 8 bases are a match to TRBD1. The germline CDR1 and CDR2 sequences are SGHTS and YDEGEE. Trimming removed 5 bases from V and 3 bases from J; junction bases left unmatched: 6. There are 14 residues in the CDR3. In DNA, the CDR3 is TGTGCCAGCAGTCCAGGGGGCTTCGACTATGGCTACACCTTC. Its translation is CASSPGGFDYGYTF. The full variable domain, rest sourced from reference TRBV5-8 and TRBJ1-2, is EAGVTQSPTHLIKTRGQQATLRCSPISGHTSVYWYQQALGLGLQFLLWYDEGEERNRGNFPPRFSGRQFPNYSSELNVNALELEDSALYLCASSPGGFDYGYTFGSGTRLTVV.

The gene calls are TRBV2 and TRBJ1-5; 7 positions agree with TRBD1. The CDR3 sequence is 14 residues long. Germline V CDR1 and CDR2: SNHLY, FYNNEI. J lost 4 bases, V lost 4 bases, and 4 bases had no gene match. CDR3 nucleotides: TGTGCCAGCAGTGGGGGGACAGCTAATCAGCCCCAGCATTTT. Protein product: CASSGGTANQPQHF.

The genes are TRBV7-2 and TRBJ1-1, with D perhaps TRBD1 (5 bases). The CDR3 is made up of 14 amino acids. With 7 bases removed from V and 4 bases from J, the gap between germline ends came to 16 bases. Germline V gene sequence: CDR1 SGHTA, CDR2 FQGNSA. CDR3 residues: CASTSSGGPTEAFF. The CDR3 DNA is TGTGCCAGCACCTCAAGTGGGGGTCCCACTGAAGCTTTCTTT.